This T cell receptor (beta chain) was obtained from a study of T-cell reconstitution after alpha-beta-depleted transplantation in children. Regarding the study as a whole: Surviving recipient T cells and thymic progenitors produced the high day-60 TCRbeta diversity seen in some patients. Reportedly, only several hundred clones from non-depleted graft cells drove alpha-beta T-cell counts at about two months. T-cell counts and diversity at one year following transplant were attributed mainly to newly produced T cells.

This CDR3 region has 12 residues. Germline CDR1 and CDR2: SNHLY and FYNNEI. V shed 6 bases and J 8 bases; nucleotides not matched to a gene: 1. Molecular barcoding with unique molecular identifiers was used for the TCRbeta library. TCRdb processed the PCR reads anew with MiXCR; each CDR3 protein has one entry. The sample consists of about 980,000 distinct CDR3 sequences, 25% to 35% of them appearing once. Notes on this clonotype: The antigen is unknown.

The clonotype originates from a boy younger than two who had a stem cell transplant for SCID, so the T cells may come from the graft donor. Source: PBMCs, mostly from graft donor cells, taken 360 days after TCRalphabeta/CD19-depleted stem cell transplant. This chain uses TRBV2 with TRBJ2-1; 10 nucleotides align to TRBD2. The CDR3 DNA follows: TGTGCCAGCAGAGCGGGGGGGGATGAGCAGTTCTTC. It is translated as CASRAGGDEQFF.